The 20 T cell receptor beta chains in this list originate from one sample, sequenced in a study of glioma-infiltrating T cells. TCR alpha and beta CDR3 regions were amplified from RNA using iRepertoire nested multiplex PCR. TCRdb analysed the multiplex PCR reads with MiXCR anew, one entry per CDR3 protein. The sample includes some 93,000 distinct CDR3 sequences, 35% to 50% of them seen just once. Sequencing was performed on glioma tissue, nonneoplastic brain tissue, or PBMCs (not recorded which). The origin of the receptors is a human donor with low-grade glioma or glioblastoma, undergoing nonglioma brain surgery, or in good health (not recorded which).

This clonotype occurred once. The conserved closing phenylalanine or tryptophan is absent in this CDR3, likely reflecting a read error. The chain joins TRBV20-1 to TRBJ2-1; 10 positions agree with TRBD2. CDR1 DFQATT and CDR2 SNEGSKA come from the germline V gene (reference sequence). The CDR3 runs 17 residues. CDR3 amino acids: CGARDFMASGSGNEQFL. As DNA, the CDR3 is TGCGGTGCTAGAGATTTCATGGCTAGCGGGAGTGGTAATGAGCAGTTCCTC.

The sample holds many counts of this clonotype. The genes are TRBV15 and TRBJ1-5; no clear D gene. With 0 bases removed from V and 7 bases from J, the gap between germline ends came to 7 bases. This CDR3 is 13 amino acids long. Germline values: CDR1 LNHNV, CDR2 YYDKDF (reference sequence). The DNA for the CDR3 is TGTGCCACCAGCAGAGATGACGGACAGCCCCAGCATTTT. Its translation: CATSRDDGQPQHF.

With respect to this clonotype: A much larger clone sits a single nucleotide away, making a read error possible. The CDR3 bases are TGTGCCAGCAGCTTCATTTCGGGGGCCGGGGAGCTGTTTTTT. Translation: CASSFISGAGELFF. V and J are TRBV11-2 and TRBJ2-2, with D perhaps matching TRBD2 (6 bases). Germline CDR1 reads SGHAT; CDR2 reads FQNNGV. V was shortened by 3 bases and J by 6 bases, with 11 bases between the two germline ends. CDR3 size: 14 residues.

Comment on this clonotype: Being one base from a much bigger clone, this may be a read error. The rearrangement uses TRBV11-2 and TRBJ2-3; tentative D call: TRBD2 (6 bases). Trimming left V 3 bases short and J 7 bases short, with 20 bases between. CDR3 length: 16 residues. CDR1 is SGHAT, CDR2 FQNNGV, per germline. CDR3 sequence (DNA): TGTGCCAGCAGCTTCGGTGGAGGGAAGATCCCATATACGCAGTATTTT. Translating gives CASSFGGGKIPYTQYF.

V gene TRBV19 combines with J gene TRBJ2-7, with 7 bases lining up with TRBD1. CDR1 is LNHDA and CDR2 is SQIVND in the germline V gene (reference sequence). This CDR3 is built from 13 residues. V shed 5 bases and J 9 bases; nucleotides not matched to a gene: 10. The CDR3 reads CASSFQQGRGQYF. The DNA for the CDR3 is TGTGCCAGTAGTTTCCAACAGGGGCGCGGGCAGTACTTC.

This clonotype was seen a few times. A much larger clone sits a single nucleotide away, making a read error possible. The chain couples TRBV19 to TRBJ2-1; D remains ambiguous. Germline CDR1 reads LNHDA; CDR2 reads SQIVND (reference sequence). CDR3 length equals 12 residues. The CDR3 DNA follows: TGTGCCAGTAGTACGAGGAACTCTGAGCAGTCCTTC. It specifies CASSTRNSEQSF.

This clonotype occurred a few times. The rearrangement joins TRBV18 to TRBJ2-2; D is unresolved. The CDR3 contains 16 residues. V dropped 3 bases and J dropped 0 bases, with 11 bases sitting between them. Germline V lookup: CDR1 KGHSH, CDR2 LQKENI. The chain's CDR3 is CASSPYQNANTGELFF. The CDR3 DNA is TGTGCCAGCTCACCGTATCAGAACGCGAACACCGGGGAGCTGTTTTTT.

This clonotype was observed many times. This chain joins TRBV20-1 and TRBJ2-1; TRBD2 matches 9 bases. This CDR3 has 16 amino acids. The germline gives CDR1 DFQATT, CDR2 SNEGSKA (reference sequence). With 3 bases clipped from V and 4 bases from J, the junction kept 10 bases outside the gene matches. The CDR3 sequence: CSASGLAGISYNEQFF. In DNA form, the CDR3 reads TGCAGTGCTAGTGGGCTAGCGGGAATCAGTTACAATGAGCAGTTCTTC.

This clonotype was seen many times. The CDR3 loop is CASRSDRYQPQHF. DNA for the CDR3: TGTGCCAGCAGGTCGGACAGATATCAGCCCCAGCATTTT. The rearrangement uses TRBV2 and TRBJ1-5, with D perhaps TRBD1 (6 bases). Trimming removed 6 bases from V and 5 bases from J, with 11 bases in between. This CDR3 is 13 amino acids long. Germline loops: CDR1 SNHLY, CDR2 FYNNEI.

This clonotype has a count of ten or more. The CDR3 here is CSAPGRRGGQETQYF. In nucleotides, the CDR3 is TGCAGTGCCCCTGGGAGGAGGGGGGGACAAGAGACCCAGTACTTC. V gene TRBV20-1 combines with J gene TRBJ2-5; possibly TRBD2 for D (7 bases). V gave up 6 bases and J gave up 2 bases, with 19 bases separating them. Germline V gene data show CDR1 as DFQATT and CDR2 as SNEGSKA (reference sequence). The length of the CDR3 is 15 residues.

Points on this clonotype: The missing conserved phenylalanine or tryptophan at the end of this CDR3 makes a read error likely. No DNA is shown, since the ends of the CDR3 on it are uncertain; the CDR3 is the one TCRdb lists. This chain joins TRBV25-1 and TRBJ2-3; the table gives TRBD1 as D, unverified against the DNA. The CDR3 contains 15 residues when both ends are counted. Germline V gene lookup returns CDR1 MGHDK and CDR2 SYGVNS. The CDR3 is CASSESDRVTDTRYL.

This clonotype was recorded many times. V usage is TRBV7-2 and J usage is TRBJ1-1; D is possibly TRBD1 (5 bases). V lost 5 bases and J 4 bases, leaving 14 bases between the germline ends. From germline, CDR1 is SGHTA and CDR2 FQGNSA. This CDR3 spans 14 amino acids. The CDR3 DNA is TGTGCCAGCAGCGTCAGGGAAGGAAGCACTGAAGCTTTCTTT. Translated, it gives CASSVREGSTEAFF.

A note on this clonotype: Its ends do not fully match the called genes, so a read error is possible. CDR3 nucleotide sequence: TGCAGTGTTGAACCAGGGGGCTCCAACGAGCAGTACTTC. The encoded protein is CSVEPGGSNEQYF. V usage is TRBV29-1 and J usage is TRBJ2-7; 8 bases agree with TRBD1. CDR3 length: 13 residues. Germline loops: CDR1 SQVTM, CDR2 ANQGSEA.

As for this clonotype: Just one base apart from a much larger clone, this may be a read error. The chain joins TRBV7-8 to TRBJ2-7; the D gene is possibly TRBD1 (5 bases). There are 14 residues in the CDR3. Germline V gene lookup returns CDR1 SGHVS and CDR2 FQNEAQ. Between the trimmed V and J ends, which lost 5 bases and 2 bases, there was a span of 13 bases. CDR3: CASSQPRVAYEQYF. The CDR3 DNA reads TGTGCCAGCAGCCAGCCCAGGGTTGCCTACGAGCAGTACTTC.

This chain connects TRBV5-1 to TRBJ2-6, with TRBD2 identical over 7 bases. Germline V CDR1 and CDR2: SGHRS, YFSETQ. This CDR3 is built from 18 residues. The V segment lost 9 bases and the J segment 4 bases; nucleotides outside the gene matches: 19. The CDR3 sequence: CATTLGSGAPGGANVLTF. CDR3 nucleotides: TGCGCCACAACCCTCGGCAGCGGGGCCCCAGGAGGGGCCAACGTCCTGACTTTC.

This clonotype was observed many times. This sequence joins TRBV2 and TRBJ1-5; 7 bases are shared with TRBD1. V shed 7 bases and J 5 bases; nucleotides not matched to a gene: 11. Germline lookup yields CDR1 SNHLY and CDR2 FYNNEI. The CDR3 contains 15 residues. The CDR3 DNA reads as TGTGCCAGCACTTTCCAGGGGGGAGTTGATCAGCCCCAGCATTTT. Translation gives CASTFQGGVDQPQHF.

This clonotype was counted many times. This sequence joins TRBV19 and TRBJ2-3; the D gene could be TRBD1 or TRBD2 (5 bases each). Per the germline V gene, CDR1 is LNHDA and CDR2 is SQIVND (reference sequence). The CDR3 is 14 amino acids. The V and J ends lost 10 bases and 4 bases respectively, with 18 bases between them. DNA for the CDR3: TGTGCCACCCTAGGGCGCCAGGGAGCAGATACGCAGTATTTT. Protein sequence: CATLGRQGADTQYF. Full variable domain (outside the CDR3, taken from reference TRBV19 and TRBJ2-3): DGGITQSPKYLFRKEGQNVTLSCEQNLNHDAMYWYRQDPGQGLRLIYYSQIVNDFQKGDIAEGYSVSREKKESFPLTVTSAQKNPTAFYLCATLGRQGADTQYFGPGTRLTVL.

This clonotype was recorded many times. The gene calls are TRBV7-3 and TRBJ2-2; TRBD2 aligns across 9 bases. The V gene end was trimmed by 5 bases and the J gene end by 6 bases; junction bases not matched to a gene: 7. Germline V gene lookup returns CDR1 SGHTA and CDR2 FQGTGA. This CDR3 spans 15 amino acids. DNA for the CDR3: TGTGCCAGCAGCCCCCAGGCGGGGGGGCCCGGGGAGCTGTTTTTT. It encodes CASSPQAGGPGELFF.

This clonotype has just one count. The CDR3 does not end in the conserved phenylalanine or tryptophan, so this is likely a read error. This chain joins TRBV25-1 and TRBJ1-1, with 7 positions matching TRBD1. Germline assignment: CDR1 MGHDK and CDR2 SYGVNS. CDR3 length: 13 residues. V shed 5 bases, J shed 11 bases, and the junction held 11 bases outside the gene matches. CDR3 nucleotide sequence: TGTGCCAGCAGTTCGACAGGGCTGGGAGAGGCTTTCCTT. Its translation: CASSSTGLGEAFL.

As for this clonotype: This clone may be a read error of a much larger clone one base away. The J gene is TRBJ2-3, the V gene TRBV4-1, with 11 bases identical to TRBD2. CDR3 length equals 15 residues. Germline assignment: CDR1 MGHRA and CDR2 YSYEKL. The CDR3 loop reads CAGSLHSGGEDTQYF. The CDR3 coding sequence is TGTGCCGGCAGCCTGCATAGCGGGGGGGAAGATACGCAGTATTTT.